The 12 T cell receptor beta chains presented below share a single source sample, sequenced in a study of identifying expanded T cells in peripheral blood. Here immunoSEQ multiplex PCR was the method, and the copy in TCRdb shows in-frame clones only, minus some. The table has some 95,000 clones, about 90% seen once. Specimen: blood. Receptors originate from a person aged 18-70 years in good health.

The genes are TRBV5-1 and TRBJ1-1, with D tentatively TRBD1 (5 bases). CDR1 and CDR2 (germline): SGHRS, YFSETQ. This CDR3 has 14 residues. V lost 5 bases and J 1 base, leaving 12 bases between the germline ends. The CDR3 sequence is CASSWDPANTEAFF. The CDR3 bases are TGCGCCAGCAGTTGGGACCCAGCGAACACTGAAGCTTTCTTT.

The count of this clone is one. The CDR3 loop reads CSVTRQRNEKLFF. CDR3 coding DNA: TGCAGCGTTACGCGGCAGCGTAATGAAAAACTGTTTTTT. The V call is TRBV29-1, the J call TRBJ1-4; D unclear. V gave up 5 bases and J gave up 4 bases, with 11 bases separating them. The germline gives CDR1 SQVTM, CDR2 ANQGSEA. This CDR3 is built from 13 residues.

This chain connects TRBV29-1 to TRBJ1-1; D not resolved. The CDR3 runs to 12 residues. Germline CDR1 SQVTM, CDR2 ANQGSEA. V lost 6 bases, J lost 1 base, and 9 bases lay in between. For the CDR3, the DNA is TGCAGCGTCTTGTTTGCGAACACTGAAGCTTTCTTT. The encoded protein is CSVLFANTEAFF.

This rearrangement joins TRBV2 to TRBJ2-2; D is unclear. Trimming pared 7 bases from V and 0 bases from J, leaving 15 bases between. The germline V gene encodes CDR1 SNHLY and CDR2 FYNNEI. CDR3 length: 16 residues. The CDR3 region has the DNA TGTGCCAGCAACATAAGAGGACCCACGAACACCGGGGAGCTGTTTTTT. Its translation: CASNIRGPTNTGELFF.

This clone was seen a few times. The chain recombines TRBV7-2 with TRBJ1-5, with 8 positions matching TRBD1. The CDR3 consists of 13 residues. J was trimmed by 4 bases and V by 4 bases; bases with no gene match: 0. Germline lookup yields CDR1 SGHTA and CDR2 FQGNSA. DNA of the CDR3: TGTGCCAGCAGCTACAGGGGGAATCAGCCCCAGCATTTT. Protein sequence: CASSYRGNQPQHF.

In nucleotides, the CDR3 is TGTGCCACCAGCAGAGGTTACGGCTACACCTTC. This gives the protein CATSRGYGYTF. V gene TRBV15 combines with J gene TRBJ1-2; no clear D. The CDR3 length is 11 residues. The V gene's germline CDR1 is LNHNV and CDR2 YYDKDF (reference sequence). The ends were cut back, 1 base at V and 8 bases at J, with 5 bases in the middle.

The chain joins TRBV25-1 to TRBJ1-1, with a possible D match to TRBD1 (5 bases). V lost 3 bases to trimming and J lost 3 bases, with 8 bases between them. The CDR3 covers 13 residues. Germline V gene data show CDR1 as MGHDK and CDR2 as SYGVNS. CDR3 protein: CASSDDSYTEAFF. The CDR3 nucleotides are TGTGCCAGCAGTGACGACAGTTACACTGAAGCTTTCTTT.

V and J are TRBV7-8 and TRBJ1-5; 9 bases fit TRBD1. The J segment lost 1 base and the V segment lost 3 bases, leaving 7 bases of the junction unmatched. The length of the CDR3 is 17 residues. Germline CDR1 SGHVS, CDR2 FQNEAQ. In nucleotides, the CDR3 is TGTGCCAGCAGCTTCCACAGGGGGCTTTCGAGCAATCAGCCCCAGCATTTT. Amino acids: CASSFHRGLSSNQPQHF.

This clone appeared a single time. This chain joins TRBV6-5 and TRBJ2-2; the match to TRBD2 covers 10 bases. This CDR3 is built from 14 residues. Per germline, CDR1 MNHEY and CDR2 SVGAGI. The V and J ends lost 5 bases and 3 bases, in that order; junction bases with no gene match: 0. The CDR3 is CASSSGGDTGELFF. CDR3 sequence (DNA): TGTGCCAGCAGTAGCGGGGGGGACACCGGGGAGCTGTTTTTT.

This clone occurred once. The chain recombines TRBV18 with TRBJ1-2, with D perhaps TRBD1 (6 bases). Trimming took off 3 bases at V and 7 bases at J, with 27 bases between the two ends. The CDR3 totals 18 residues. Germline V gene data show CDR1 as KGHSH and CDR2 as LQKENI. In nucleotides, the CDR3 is TGTGCCAGCTCACCTCTCTCGGTTGGGGGCCAGGCCTTTCGTGGCTACACCTTC. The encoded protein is CASSPLSVGGQAFRGYTF.

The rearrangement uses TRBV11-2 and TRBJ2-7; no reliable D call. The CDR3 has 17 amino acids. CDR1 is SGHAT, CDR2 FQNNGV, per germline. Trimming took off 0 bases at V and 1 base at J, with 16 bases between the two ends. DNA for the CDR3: TGTGCCAGCAGCTTAGATTCCCCCCTGGGTGTGTCCTACGAGCAGTACTTC. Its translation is CASSLDSPLGVSYEQYF.

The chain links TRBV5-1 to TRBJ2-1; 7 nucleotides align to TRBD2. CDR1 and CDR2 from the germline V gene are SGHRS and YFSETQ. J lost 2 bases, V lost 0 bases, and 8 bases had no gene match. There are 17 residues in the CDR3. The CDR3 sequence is CASSLGAGGGTYNEQFF. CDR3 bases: TGCGCCAGCAGCTTGGGGGCCGGCGGGGGAACCTACAATGAGCAGTTCTTC.